The text below deals with one T cell receptor (beta chain). The antigen is unknown. From germline, CDR1 is MDHEN and CDR2 SYDVKM. The CDR3 consists of 17 residues. The junction had 5 bases not matched to a gene; V was cut back by 2 bases and J by 1 base. This record belongs to a study of cytomegalovirus exposure and HLA in healthy donors. Use of 60 Vbeta and 13 Jbeta primers characterized the PCR. In the original workflow: Later reanalysis found roughly 80 million unique TCR beta chains, around 10 million of them shared. This table comes from immunoSEQ multiplex PCR, and its TCRdb copy is limited to in-frame clones, with some not included. V, J and clone size derive from that table, while D and trimming were established from the DNA sequence. The repertoire holds approximately 110,000 clones, with roughly 73% as singletons. General study points: The authors later found most CMV-associated TCR beta chains appeared HLA-restricted.

Donors were ostensibly healthy at sampling, although undocumented immune exposures were probable. J is TRBJ2-6 and V is TRBV28, with 7 bases identical to TRBD2. Input material: PBMCs. The receptor comes from a woman aged 30 to 39 in good health and CMV-seronegative. This chain's CDR3 is CASSLISGTSGANVLTF. In nucleotides, the CDR3 is TGTGCCAGCAGTTTAATCAGCGGGACTTCTGGGGCCAACGTCCTGACTTTC.